Listed below are T cell receptor beta chains from one sample, sequenced in a study of cytomegalovirus exposure and HLA in healthy donors. Sequencing used immunoSEQ multiplex PCR; TCRdb keeps in-frame clones, though not all of them. The sample holds roughly 150,000 clones, 65% to 80% seen once. Sequenced sample: PBMCs. The receptors come from a male donor in good health and CMV-seronegative. Each CDR3 is given with its conserved first and last residue. Each record gives: clone size, V gene, D gene, CDR3 protein. A D gene is named only where the DNA matches it firmly. A clone size is listed for some rows: how often the clone was seen (once, few, many), or a class if it is expanded.

>.|TRBV27|TRBD1
CAGLNRGIGSYEQYF
>.|TRBV19|.
CASSPTGLYEQYF
>once|TRBV5-6|TRBD2
CASSLATSGATYEQYF
>.|TRBV1|.
CTSSQAGGPKENIQYF
>.|TRBV19|.
CASSIVGRSGGETQYF
>.|TRBV7-8|.
CASSLAGGGEKLFF
>.|TRBV7-7|TRBD2
CASSLGGLAGNEQFF
>.|TRBV29-1|TRBD2
CSVEGGGLVEQYF
>.|TRBV5-5|.
CASSSVLVGLNEQFF
>.|TRBV25-1|.
CASSEEHGDQPQHF
>.|TRBV6-1|TRBD2
CASSVPSGGAVVTTDTQYF
>.|TRBV19|.
CASKDGAGFYEQYF
>.|TRBV5-1|.
CASSPGQTNSPLHF
>.|TRBV7-9|.
CASSVTGRVGTEAFF
>.|TRBV13|TRBD2
CASSSLAGGPYEQFF
>.|TRBV19|.
CASSIRGGDTGELFF
>.|TRBV4-1|.
CASSHVQGRTYNEQFF
>.|TRBV6-1|TRBD2
CASRTSGSYEQYF
>.|TRBV6-5|TRBD1
CASRPTGYSNQPQHF
>.|TRBV25-1|.
CASSARGETQYF
>.|TRBV28|.
CASISTDANEKLFF
>few|TRBV27|TRBD2
CASSLSGLASYYEQYF
>once|TRBV27|.
CASSLFGRASEQYF
>.|TRBV18|.
CASSLGVLYGYTF
>.|TRBV18|TRBD1
CASSPDRDAEAFF
>.|TRBV15|.
CATSRDRGNTGELFF
>once|TRBV6-5|.
CASSPRGTGELFF
>.|TRBV9|TRBD1
CASSPTGTGHNTEAFF
>few|TRBV6-5|.
CASSYSTTGINGYTF
>.|TRBV7-9|TRBD2
CASSSYPGGRSYEQYF
>few|TRBV7-9|.
CASSFPPGLIYEQYF
>.|TRBV5-1|TRBD1
CASSLAPGGTGGRSPLHF
>.|TRBV5-6|TRBD1
CASSWTRRDRVYEQYF
>.|TRBV5-6|.
CASSLTAGYTF
>few|TRBV13|TRBD2
CASSATSRYYNEQFF
>.|TRBV5-1|TRBD1
CASSPGDSRNNSPLHF
>.|TRBV11-2|TRBD1
CASSLQDRGSYEQYF
>.|TRBV25-1|TRBD2
CASSGTSDAGELFF
>.|TRBV6-6|TRBD2
CASNQGTSGTDTQYF
>.|TRBV7-9|TRBD1
CASMRKVGTGPHNEQFF